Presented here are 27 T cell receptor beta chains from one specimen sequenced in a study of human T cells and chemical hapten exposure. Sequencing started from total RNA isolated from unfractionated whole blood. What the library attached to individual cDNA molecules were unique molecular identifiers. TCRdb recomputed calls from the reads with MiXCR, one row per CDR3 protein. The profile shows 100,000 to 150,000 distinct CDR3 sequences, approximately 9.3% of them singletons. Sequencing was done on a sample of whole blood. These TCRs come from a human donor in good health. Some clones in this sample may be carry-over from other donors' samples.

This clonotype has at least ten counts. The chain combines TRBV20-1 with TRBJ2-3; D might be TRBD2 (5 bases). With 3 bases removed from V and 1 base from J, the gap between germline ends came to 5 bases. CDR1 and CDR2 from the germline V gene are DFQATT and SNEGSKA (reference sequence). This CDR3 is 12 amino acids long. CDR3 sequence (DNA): TGCAGTGCTAGCGGGGGCACAGATACGCAGTATTTT. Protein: CSASGGTDTQYF.

The CDR3 sequence is CASSYLDTGYTDTQYF. The CDR3 DNA follows: TGTGCCAGCAGTTACTTGGACACCGGGTACACAGATACGCAGTATTTT. The chain couples TRBV6-2 or TRBV6-3 to TRBJ2-3; D is perhaps TRBD1 (5 bases). This CDR3 is built from 16 residues. The V end lost 1 base, the J end lost 2 bases, and 13 bases lay between the germline ends. Germline V gene sequence: CDR1 MNHEY, CDR2 SVGEGT.

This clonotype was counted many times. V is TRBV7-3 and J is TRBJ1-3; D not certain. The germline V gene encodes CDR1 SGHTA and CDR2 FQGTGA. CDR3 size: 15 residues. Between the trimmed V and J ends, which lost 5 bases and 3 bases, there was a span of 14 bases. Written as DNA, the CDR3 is TGTGCCAGCAGCCCGGGCGGTGGAGGTGGAAACACCATATATTTT. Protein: CASSPGGGGGNTIYF.

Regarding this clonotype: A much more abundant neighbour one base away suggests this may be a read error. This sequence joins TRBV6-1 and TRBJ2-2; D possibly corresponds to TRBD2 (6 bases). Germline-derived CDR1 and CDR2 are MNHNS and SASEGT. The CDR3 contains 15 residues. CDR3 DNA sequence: TGTGCCAGCAGTGAAGTCCCACGAGGGACCGGGGGGCTGTTTTTT. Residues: CASSEVPRGTGGLFF.

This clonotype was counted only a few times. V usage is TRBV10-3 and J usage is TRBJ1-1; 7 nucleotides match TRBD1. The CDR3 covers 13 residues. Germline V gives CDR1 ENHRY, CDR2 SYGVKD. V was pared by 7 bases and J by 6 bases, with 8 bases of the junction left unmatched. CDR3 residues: CAITRQGSPEAFF. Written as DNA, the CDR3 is TGTGCCATCACTAGACAGGGCTCCCCTGAAGCTTTCTTT.

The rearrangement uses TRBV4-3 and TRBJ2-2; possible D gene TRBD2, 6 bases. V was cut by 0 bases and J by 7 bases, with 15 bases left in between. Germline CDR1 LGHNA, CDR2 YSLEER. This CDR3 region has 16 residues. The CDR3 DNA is TGCGCCAGCAGCCAAGAGGGAGGCTTCAGGGACGGGGAGCTGTTTTTT. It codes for CASSQEGGFRDGELFF.

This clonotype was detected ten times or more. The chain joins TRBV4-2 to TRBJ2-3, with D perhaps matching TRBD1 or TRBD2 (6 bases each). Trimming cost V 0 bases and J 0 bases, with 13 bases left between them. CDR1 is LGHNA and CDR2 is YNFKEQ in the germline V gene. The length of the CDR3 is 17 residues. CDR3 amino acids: CASSQEPGAMSTDTQYF. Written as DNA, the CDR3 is TGTGCCAGCAGCCAAGAGCCGGGGGCGATGAGCACAGATACGCAGTATTTT.

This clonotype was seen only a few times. The CDR3 here is CAISAAGVGETQYF. Here the CDR3 DNA reads TGTGCCATCAGTGCGGCGGGGGTGGGTGAGACCCAGTACTTC. V is TRBV10-3 and J is TRBJ2-5; TRBD2 aligns across 7 bases. From germline, CDR1 is ENHRY and CDR2 SYGVKD. V was clipped by 4 bases and J by 5 bases; unmatched bases: 7. CDR3 length: 14 amino acids.

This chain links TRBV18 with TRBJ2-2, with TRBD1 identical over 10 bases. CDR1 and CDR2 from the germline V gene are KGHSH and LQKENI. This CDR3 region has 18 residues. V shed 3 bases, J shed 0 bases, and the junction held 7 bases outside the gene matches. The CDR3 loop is CASSPSDRGRTNTGELFF. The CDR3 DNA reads TGTGCCAGCTCACCCTCCGACAGGGGGCGAACGAACACCGGGGAGCTGTTTTTT.

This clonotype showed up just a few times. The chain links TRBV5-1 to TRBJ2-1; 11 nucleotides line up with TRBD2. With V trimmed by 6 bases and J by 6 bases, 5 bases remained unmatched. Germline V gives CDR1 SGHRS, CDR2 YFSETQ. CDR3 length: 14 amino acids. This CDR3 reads CASTVAGGGNEQFF. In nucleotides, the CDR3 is TGCGCCAGCACCGTAGCGGGAGGGGGCAATGAGCAGTTCTTC.

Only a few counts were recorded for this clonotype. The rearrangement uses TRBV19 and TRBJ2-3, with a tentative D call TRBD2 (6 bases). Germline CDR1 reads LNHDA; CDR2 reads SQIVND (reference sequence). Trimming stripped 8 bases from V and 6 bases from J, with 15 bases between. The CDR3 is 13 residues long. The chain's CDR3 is CASRLSGSDTQYF. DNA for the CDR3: TGTGCCAGTCGACTAAGCGGGTCGGATACGCAGTATTTT.

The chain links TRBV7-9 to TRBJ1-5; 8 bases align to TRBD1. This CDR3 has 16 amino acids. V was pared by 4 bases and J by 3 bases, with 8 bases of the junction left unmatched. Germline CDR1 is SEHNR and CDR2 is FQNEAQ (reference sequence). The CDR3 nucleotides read TGTGCCAGCAGCTCAAACCAGGGGGCGAACAATCAGCCCCAGCATTTT. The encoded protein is CASSSNQGANNQPQHF.

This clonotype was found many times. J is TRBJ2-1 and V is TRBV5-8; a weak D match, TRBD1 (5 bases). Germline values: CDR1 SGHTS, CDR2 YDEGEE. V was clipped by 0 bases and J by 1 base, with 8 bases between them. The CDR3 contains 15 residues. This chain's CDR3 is CASSLEGVSYNEQFF. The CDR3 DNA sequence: TGTGCCAGCAGCTTGGAAGGGGTATCCTACAATGAGCAGTTCTTC. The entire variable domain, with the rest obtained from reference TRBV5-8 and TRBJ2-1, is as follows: EAGVTQSPTHLIKTRGQQATLRCSPISGHTSVYWYQQALGLGLQFLLWYDEGEERNRGNFPPRFSGRQFPNYSSELNVNALELEDSALYLCASSLEGVSYNEQFFGPGTRLTVL.

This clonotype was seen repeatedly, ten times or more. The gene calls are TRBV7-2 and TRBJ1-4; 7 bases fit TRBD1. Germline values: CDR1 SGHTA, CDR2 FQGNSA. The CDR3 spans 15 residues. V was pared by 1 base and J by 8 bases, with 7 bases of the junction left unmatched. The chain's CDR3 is CASSLVEGAGEKLFF. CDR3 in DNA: TGTGCCAGCAGCTTAGTCGAGGGGGCAGGGGAAAAACTGTTTTTT.

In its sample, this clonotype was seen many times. CDR3 protein: CASMGDAERNTEAFF. The CDR3 bases are TGTGCCAGTATGGGGGATGCCGAGAGGAACACTGAAGCTTTCTTT. The rearrangement uses TRBV27 and TRBJ1-1, with D tentatively TRBD1 (5 bases). Trimming left V 9 bases short and J 1 base short, with 18 bases between. This CDR3 is built from 15 residues. Germline V gene lookup returns CDR1 MNHEY and CDR2 SMNVEV (reference sequence).

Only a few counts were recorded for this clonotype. CDR3 region: CASSQIGGNTIYF. The CDR3 region has the DNA TGTGCCAGCAGCCAGATCGGTGGAAACACCATATATTTT. The chain has TRBV3-1 and TRBJ1-3; D ambiguous. The CDR3 loop spans 13 amino acids. Trimming left V 3 bases short and J 3 bases short, with 6 bases between. The germline CDR1 and CDR2 sequences are LGHDT and YNNKEL (reference sequence). The full variable domain, with the rest looked up from reference TRBV3-1 and TRBJ1-3, is DTAVSQTPKYLVTQMGNDKSIKCEQNLGHDTMYWYKQDSKKFLKIMFSYNNKELIINETVPNRFSPKSPDKAHLNLHINSLELGDSAVYFCASSQIGGNTIYFGEGSWLTVV.

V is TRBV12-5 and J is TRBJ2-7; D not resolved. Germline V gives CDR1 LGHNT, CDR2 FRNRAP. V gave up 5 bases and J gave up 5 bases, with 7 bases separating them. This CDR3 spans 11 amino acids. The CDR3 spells CASGPGHEQYF. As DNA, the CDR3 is TGTGCTAGTGGTCCAGGACACGAGCAGTACTTC.

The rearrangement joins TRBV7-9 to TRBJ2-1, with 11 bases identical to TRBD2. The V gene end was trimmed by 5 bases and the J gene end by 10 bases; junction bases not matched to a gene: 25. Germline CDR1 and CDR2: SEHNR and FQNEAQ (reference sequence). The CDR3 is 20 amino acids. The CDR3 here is CASSPSLDPRSGRALGEQFF. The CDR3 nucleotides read TGTGCCAGCAGCCCTAGCCTTGACCCCCGTAGCGGGAGGGCCTTAGGGGAGCAGTTCTTC.

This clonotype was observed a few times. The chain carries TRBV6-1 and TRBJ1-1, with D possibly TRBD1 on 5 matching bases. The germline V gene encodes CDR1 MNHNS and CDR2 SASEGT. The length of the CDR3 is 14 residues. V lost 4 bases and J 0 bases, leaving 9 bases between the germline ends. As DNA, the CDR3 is TGTGCCAGCAGTGTATTAGGGGTGAACACTGAAGCTTTCTTT. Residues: CASSVLGVNTEAFF.

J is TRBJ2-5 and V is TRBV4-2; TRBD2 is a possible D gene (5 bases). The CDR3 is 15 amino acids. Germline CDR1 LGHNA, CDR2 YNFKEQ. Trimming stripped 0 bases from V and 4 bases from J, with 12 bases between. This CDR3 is CASSQDPGSSETQYF. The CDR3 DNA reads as TGTGCCAGCAGCCAAGATCCGGGATCGTCAGAGACCCAGTACTTC.

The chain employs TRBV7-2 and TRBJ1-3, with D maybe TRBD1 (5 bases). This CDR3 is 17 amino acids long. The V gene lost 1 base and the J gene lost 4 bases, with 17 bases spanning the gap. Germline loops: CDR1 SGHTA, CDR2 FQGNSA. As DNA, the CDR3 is TGTGCCAGCAGCTTAGATCCCCCGGGGCTAGGAGGAAACACCATATATTTT. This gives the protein CASSLDPPGLGGNTIYF.

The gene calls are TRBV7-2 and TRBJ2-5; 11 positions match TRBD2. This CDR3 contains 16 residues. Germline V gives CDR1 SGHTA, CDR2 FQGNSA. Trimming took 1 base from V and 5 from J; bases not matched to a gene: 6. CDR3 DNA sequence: TGTGCCAGCAGCTTAGGAGTAGCGGGAGGGAGTGAGACCCAGTACTTC. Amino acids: CASSLGVAGGSETQYF.

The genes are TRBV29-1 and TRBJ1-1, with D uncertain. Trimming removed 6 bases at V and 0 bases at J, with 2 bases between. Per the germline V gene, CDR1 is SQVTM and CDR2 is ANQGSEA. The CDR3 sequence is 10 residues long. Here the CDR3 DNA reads TGCAGCGTCATGAACACTGAAGCTTTCTTT. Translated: CSVMNTEAFF. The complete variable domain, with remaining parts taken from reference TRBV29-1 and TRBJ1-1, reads SAVISQKPSRDICQRGTSLTIQCQVDSQVTMMFWYRQQPGQSLTLIATANQGSEATYESGFVIDKFPISRPNLTFSTLTVSNMSPEDSSIYLCSVMNTEAFFGQGTRLTVV.

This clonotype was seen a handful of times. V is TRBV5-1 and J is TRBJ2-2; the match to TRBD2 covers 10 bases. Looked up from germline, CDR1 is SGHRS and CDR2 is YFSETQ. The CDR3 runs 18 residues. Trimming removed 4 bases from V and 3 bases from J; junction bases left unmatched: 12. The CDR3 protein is CASSRQRAGGPDTGELFF. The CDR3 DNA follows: TGCGCCAGCAGCCGACAGAGAGCGGGAGGGCCGGACACCGGGGAGCTGTTTTTT.

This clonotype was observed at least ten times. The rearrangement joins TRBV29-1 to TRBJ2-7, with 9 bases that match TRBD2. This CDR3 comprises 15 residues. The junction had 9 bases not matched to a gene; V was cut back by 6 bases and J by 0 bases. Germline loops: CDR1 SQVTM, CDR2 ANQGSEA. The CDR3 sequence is CSVSLAGRSSYEQYF. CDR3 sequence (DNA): TGCAGCGTCAGCCTAGCGGGACGGAGCTCCTACGAGCAGTACTTC.

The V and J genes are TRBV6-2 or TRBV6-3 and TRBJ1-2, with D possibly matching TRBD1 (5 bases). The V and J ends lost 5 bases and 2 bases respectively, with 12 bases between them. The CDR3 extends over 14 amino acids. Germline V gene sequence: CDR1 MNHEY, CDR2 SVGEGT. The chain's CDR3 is CASSISRANYGYTF. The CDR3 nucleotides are TGTGCCAGCAGTATCTCCAGGGCAAACTATGGCTACACCTTC.

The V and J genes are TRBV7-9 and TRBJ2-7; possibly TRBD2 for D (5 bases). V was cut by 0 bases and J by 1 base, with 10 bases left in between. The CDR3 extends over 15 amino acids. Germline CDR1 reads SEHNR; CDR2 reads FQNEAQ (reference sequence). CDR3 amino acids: CASSLATSGSYEQYF. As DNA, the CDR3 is TGTGCCAGCAGCTTAGCGACGTCGGGGTCCTACGAGCAGTACTTC.